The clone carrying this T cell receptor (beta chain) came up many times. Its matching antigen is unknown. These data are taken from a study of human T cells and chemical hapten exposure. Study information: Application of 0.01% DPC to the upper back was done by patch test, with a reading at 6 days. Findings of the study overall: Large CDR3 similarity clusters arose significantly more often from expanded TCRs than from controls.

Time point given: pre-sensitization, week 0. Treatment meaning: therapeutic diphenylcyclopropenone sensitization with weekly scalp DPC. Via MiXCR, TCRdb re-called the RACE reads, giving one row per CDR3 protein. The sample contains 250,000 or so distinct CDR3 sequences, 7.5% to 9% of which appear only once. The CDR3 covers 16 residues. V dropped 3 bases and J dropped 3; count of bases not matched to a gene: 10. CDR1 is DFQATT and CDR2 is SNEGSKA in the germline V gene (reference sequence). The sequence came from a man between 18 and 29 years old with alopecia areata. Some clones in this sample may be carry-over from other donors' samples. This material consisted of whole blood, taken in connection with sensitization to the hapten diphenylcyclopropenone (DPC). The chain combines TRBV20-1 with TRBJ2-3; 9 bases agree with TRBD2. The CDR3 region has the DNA TGCAGTGCTAGTGTCCTAGCGGGGCCGGGGACAGATACGCAGTATTTT. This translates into CSASVLAGPGTDTQYF.